Listed below are T cell receptor beta chains from one sample, sequenced in a study of T cell responses to AZD1222 COVID-19 vaccine. Only in-frame clones appear in the TCRdb table, and some are missing; sequencing was by immunoSEQ multiplex PCR. The sample consists of 250,000 to 300,000 clones, almost 95% of them appearing once. The input for sequencing was peripheral blood, taken 28 days after the second AZD1222 dose. The source is an adult who received the AZD1222 COVID-19 vaccine. Each CDR3 is given with its conserved first and last residue. The D gene is left open where the match is weak. Clone size is given for some rows only: seen once, a few or many times, or a class if the clone is expanded.

size	V	J	D	CDR3	DNA
.	TRBV28	TRBJ1-1	TRBD1	CASRGQGARTEAFF	TGTGCCAGCAGAGGACAGGGGGCGCGGACTGAAGCTTTCTTT
.	TRBV7-2	TRBJ1-3	.	CASSLMTSSGNTIYF	TGTGCCAGCAGCTTAATGACATCCTCTGGAAACACCATATATTTT
.	TRBV28	TRBJ1-2	TRBD1	CASSFQGAGYGYTF	TGTGCCAGCAGTTTCCAGGGGGCTGGGTATGGCTACACCTTC
.	TRBV11-1	TRBJ2-3	.	CASTNGRGGTDTQYF	TGTGCCAGCACCAACGGTCGGGGAGGCACAGATACGCAGTATTTT
.	TRBV7-8	TRBJ2-3	.	CASSFQGTDTQYF	TGTGCCAGCAGCTTCCAGGGGACAGATACGCAGTATTTT
.	TRBV6-5	TRBJ1-2	.	CASKGINYGYTF	TGTGCCAGCAAAGGCATAAACTATGGCTACACCTTC
.	TRBV5-3	TRBJ2-7	.	CARRDLGQYF	TGTGCCAGAAGAGATCTAGGGCAGTACTTC
.	TRBV15	TRBJ2-2	.	CATSRGTGDTAGELFF	TGTGCCACCAGCAGAGGGACCGGGGACACTGCCGGGGAGCTGTTTTTT
.	TRBV7-2	TRBJ2-3	.	CASSFIGTDTQYF	TGTGCCAGCAGCTTTATAGGCACAGATACGCAGTATTTT
.	TRBV5-1	TRBJ2-1	TRBD2	CASSLVGQGGNEQFF	TGCGCCAGCAGCTTGGTGGGCCAGGGAGGGAATGAGCAGTTCTTC
.	TRBV18	TRBJ2-4	TRBD2	CASSPTGGGQNIQYF	TGTGCCAGCTCACCCACCGGGGGGGGCCAAAACATTCAGTACTTC
.	TRBV24-1	TRBJ2-3	.	CATGGADTQYF	TGTGCCACCGGGGGTGCAGATACGCAGTATTTT
.	TRBV7-2	TRBJ2-7	.	CASSPGPQSSYEQYF	TGTGCCAGCAGCCCGGGACCCCAGAGCTCCTACGAGCAGTACTTC
.	TRBV9	TRBJ1-2	.	CASSVAHLPDYGYTF	TGTGCCAGCAGCGTAGCCCATCTGCCCGACTATGGCTACACCTTC
.	TRBV6-6	TRBJ2-7	TRBD2	CASFERESLGQYF	TGTGCCAGCTTTGAGCGGGAGTCGCTGGGGCAGTACTTC
.	TRBV6-5	TRBJ1-1	.	CASSLENTEAFF	TGTGCCAGCAGTCTAGAGAACACTGAAGCTTTCTTT
.	TRBV7-2	TRBJ1-1	TRBD1	CASSTGTGGEAFF	TGTGCCAGCAGCACCGGGACAGGGGGCGAAGCTTTCTTT
.	TRBV7-6	TRBJ2-5	.	CASSLLAAARETQYF	TGTGCCAGCAGCTTATTGGCCGCGGCTCGGGAGACCCAGTACTTC
.	TRBV7-9	TRBJ1-5	.	CASSPSGLNQPQHF	TGTGCCAGCAGCCCGTCGGGGCTTAATCAGCCCCAGCATTTT
.	TRBV25-1	TRBJ1-6	.	CASSDGWSSSPLHF	TGTGCCAGCAGTGATGGGTGGTCCAGCTCACCCCTCCACTTT
once	TRBV19	TRBJ1-5	.	CASSIPRKAYQPQHF	TGTGCCAGTAGTATCCCTCGGAAAGCCTATCAGCCCCAGCATTTT
once	TRBV18	TRBJ1-2	TRBD1	CASSPETGTVGIGYTF	TGTGCCAGCTCACCCGAGACAGGGACTGTGGGAATCGGCTACACCTTC
.	TRBV19	TRBJ2-3	.	CASSIQGRRGDTQYF	TGTGCCAGTAGTATACAGGGGCGAAGGGGGGATACGCAGTATTTT
.	TRBV28	TRBJ2-7	TRBD2	CASSRLAGGEQYF	TGTGCCAGCAGTCGACTAGCGGGAGGCGAGCAGTACTTC
.	TRBV12-3/TRBV12-4	TRBJ2-2	.	CASSLGEAGELFF	TGTGCCAGCAGTTTAGGGGAGGCCGGGGAGCTGTTTTTT
.	TRBV27	TRBJ2-1	.	CASSSYQGLSNEQFF	TGTGCCAGCAGTTCTTATCAGGGACTTTCCAATGAGCAGTTCTTC
.	TRBV5-4	TRBJ2-7	TRBD1	CASSSQQGVAYEQYF	TGTGCCAGCAGCTCACAACAGGGGGTAGCCTACGAGCAGTACTTC
.	TRBV2	TRBJ1-6	.	CASSVAENSPLHF	TGTGCCAGCAGTGTGGCCGAGAATTCACCCCTCCACTTT
.	TRBV14	TRBJ2-3	TRBD2	CASSQIGTSGRATQYF	TGTGCCAGCAGCCAAATCGGGACTAGCGGGAGGGCCACGCAGTATTTT
.	TRBV7-9	TRBJ1-2	TRBD1	CASSYDRGSDGYTF	TGTGCCAGCAGCTATGACAGGGGGTCGGATGGCTACACCTTC
.	TRBV3-1/TRBV3-2	TRBJ2-7	TRBD2	CASTTGGENYEQYF	TGTGCCAGCACCACTGGGGGGGAGAACTACGAGCAGTACTTC
.	TRBV28	TRBJ2-3	.	CASSLTRQGISPDTQYF	TGTGCCAGCAGTTTAACGCGGCAGGGGATTTCTCCAGATACGCAGTATTTT
.	TRBV5-1	TRBJ1-4	.	CASSLAPPGSNEKLFF	TGCGCCAGCAGCTTGGCCCCGCCGGGATCTAATGAAAAACTGTTTTTT
.	TRBV5-1	TRBJ1-1	.	CASSPGPSDTEAFF	TGCGCCAGCAGCCCAGGCCCCTCCGACACTGAAGCTTTCTTT
.	TRBV2	TRBJ1-5	.	CASRTLSNQPQHF	TGTGCCAGCAGAACACTTAGCAATCAGCCCCAGCATTTT
.	TRBV19	TRBJ1-2	.	CASSAGQSYGYTF	TGTGCCAGTAGCGCCGGACAGTCCTATGGCTACACCTTC
once	TRBV4-2	TRBJ1-3	.	CASSQGSPGSGNTIYF	TGTGCCAGCAGCCAAGGTTCGCCCGGCTCTGGAAACACCATATATTTT
.	TRBV2	TRBJ2-2	.	CASVLGVNGELFF	TGTGCCAGCGTCCTGGGGGTTAACGGGGAGCTGTTTTTT
.	TRBV27	TRBJ2-5	TRBD2	CASSSLSRLATRETQYF	TGTGCCAGCAGTTCTCTTTCGAGACTAGCGACGCGAGAGACCCAGTACTTC
.	TRBV28	TRBJ2-1	TRBD2	CASSTSAAGGNEQFF	TGTGCCAGCAGCACTTCGGCGGCGGGAGGCAATGAGCAGTTCTTC
.	TRBV28	TRBJ1-2	TRBD1	CASSLDRGYGYTF	TGTGCCAGCAGCCTGGACAGGGGATATGGCTACACCTTC
.	TRBV5-1	TRBJ1-1	.	CASSFDRPNTEAFF	TGCGCCAGCAGCTTCGACAGGCCGAACACTGAAGCTTTCTTT
.	TRBV28	TRBJ1-1	.	CASSLLLANTEAFF	TGTGCCAGCAGTTTACTTCTTGCGAACACTGAAGCTTTCTTT
once	TRBV6-6	TRBJ2-7	.	CASSYGTTSTSYEQYF	TGTGCCAGCAGTTACGGGACGACTAGTACCTCCTACGAGCAGTACTTC
.	TRBV29-1	TRBJ2-2	.	CSVRGLNTGELFF	TGCAGCGTCAGGGGTCTGAACACCGGGGAGCTGTTTTTT
.	TRBV6-2/TRBV6-3	TRBJ1-1	TRBD1	CASSYGADRSNTEAFF	TGTGCCAGCAGTTACGGCGCGGACAGGTCGAACACTGAAGCTTTCTTT
.	TRBV10-2	TRBJ2-3	TRBD2	CASQKGLAGLDTQYF	TGCGCCAGCCAAAAGGGACTAGCGGGATTAGATACGCAGTATTTT
.	TRBV5-1	TRBJ2-7	.	CASSLAGAASYEQYF	TGCGCCAGCAGCTTGGCGGGGGCAGCCTCCTACGAGCAGTACTTC
.	TRBV12-3/TRBV12-4	TRBJ2-1	TRBD1	CASSPGTAWGKFF	TGTGCCAGCAGTCCCGGGACAGCTTGGGGGAAGTTCTTC
.	TRBV19	TRBJ1-5	.	CATNRVWNQPQHF	TGTGCCACCAACAGGGTATGGAATCAGCCCCAGCATTTT
.	TRBV11-3	TRBJ2-1	TRBD1	CASSSTGTGARNEQFF	TGTGCCAGCAGCTCCACCGGGACAGGGGCCAGGAATGAGCAGTTCTTC
.	TRBV5-1	TRBJ1-2	TRBD1	CASSPWTGDYGYTF	TGCGCCAGCAGTCCTTGGACAGGGGACTATGGCTACACCTTC
.	TRBV5-1	TRBJ1-4	.	CASSFAPEEEKLFF	TGCGCCAGCAGCTTTGCGCCTGAAGAAGAAAAACTGTTTTTT
many	TRBV20-1	TRBJ2-4	.	CSASSGAKNIQYF	TGCAGTGCTAGTTCAGGAGCCAAAAACATTCAGTACTTC
few	TRBV6-5	TRBJ2-1	.	CASKPFLSYNEQFF	TGTGCCAGCAAGCCGTTTCTCTCCTACAATGAGCAGTTCTTC
.	TRBV9	TRBJ2-1	.	CASSPGPSNEQFF	TGTGCCAGCAGCCCAGGCCCCAGTAATGAGCAGTTCTTC